This record covers a single T cell receptor (beta chain). Profiled with immunoSEQ multiplex PCR; TCRdb holds only in-frame clones, not every one. The sample contains 150,000 or so clones, around 82% of which appear only once. The sample originates from a study of blood T cell repertoires in COVID-19. The wider study: Sources were T cells, B-cell-depleted T cells, or PBMCs; the material itself was cDNA or gDNA.

Trimming removed 3 bases from V and 1 base from J, with 7 bases in between. The CDR3 is 13 amino acids. Germline CDR1 reads SGDLS; CDR2 reads YYNGEE. The chain combines TRBV9 with TRBJ2-5; the D is unclear. Sequenced material: peripheral blood. This TCR derives from a human donor with acute or convalescent COVID-19. The donor label of this sample is uncertain. DNA for the CDR3: TGTGCCAGCAGCGCCAGGCGCCAAGAGACCCAGTACTTC. Protein product: CASSARRQETQYF.